Listed here are 29 T cell receptor beta chains from one sample, sequenced in a study of blood T cell repertoires in COVID-19. Here immunoSEQ multiplex PCR was the method, and the copy in TCRdb shows in-frame clones only, minus some. The sample yields about 190,000 clones, 70% to 85% seen once. Sequenced: PBMCs or T cells enriched from blood (not recorded which). The receptors derive from a woman between 25 and 40 years old who had recovered from COVID-19.

The chain recombines TRBV27 with TRBJ2-7, with D possibly being TRBD1 (7 bases). Per the germline V gene, CDR1 is MNHEY and CDR2 is SMNVEV (reference sequence). Between the trimmed V and J ends, which lost 5 bases and 8 bases, there was a span of 25 bases. There are 16 residues in the CDR3. This chain's CDR3 is CASSPGGGGGVGKQYF. The CDR3 region has the DNA TGTGCCAGCAGTCCCGGAGGGGGCGGCGGCGTGGGAAAGCAGTACTTC.

The rearrangement uses TRBV5-8 and TRBJ2-5, with 7 positions matching TRBD2. The CDR3 spans 15 residues. With 4 bases clipped from V and 2 bases from J, the junction kept 8 bases outside the gene matches. Per germline, CDR1 SGHTS and CDR2 YDEGEE. CDR3 residues: CASSLGAAGQETQYF. CDR3 coding DNA: TGTGCCAGCAGCCTCGGGGCAGCGGGACAAGAGACCCAGTACTTC.

The V and J genes are TRBV5-5 and TRBJ1-5; TRBD1 aligns across 12 bases. The CDR3 runs 15 residues. The V segment lost 4 bases and the J segment 8 bases; nucleotides outside the gene matches: 7. Germline-derived CDR1 and CDR2 are SGHKS and YYEKEE (reference sequence). The CDR3 DNA sequence: TGTGCCAGCAGCCGGGGACAGGGGGCTTTTGAGCCCCAGCATTTT. This sequence encodes CASSRGQGAFEPQHF.

The rearrangement joins TRBV28 to TRBJ1-2; TRBD1 matches at 12 bases. The junction had 25 bases not matched to a gene; V was cut back by 5 bases and J by 6 bases. Germline CDR1 MDHEN, CDR2 SYDVKM. The CDR3 runs to 21 residues. The CDR3 reads CASSPSFPAGTGGVGVHGYTF. Written as DNA, the CDR3 is TGTGCCAGCAGTCCCAGCTTTCCCGCGGGGACAGGGGGCGTCGGGGTACATGGCTACACCTTC.

The CDR3 sequence: CASSSGGGDNEKLFF. In nucleotides, the CDR3 is TGTGCCAGCAGTAGCGGGGGGGGTGATAATGAAAAACTGTTTTTT. This chain uses TRBV6-5 with TRBJ1-4; tentative D call: TRBD1 (5 bases). V was shortened by 5 bases and J by 4 bases, with 14 bases between the two germline ends. CDR1 is MNHEY, CDR2 SVGAGI, per germline. This CDR3 has 15 residues.

The chain has TRBV4-1 and TRBJ1-4; possible D gene TRBD1, 5 bases. V lost 0 bases and J 8 bases, leaving 16 bases between the germline ends. This CDR3 region has 16 residues. Germline CDR1 MGHRA, CDR2 YSYEKL. CDR3 residues: CASSQEVGRVEEKLFF. DNA of the CDR3: TGCGCCAGCAGCCAAGAAGTGGGCAGGGTGGAAGAAAAACTGTTTTTT.

The J gene is TRBJ1-1, the V gene TRBV10-1; 9 nucleotides match TRBD1. In germline, CDR1 is WNHNN, CDR2 SYGVQD (reference sequence). The CDR3 runs to 14 residues. V lost 4 bases to trimming and J lost 5 bases; unmatched junction nucleotides: 5. The CDR3 region has the DNA TGCGCCAGCAGTGCGGGACAGGGATATACTGAAGCTTTCTTT. Residues: CASSAGQGYTEAFF.

This clone was seen just once. The chain carries TRBV15 and TRBJ1-5, with D possibly matching TRBD1 (5 bases). CDR1 and CDR2 (germline): LNHNV, YYDKDF (reference sequence). The CDR3 has 15 amino acids. The V gene lost 1 base and the J gene lost 0 bases, with 7 bases spanning the gap. The CDR3 DNA is TGTGCCACCAGCAGAGCAGGGTATAGCAATCAGCCCCAGCATTTT. Protein sequence: CATSRAGYSNQPQHF.

In DNA, the CDR3 is TGTGCCAGCAGCGTAGCGAACGCTGGGACTAGCGGGAGGTACCGGGATACGCAGTATTTT. Translation gives CASSVANAGTSGRYRDTQYF. The chain links TRBV9 to TRBJ2-3, with 15 bases that match TRBD2. The CDR3 covers 20 residues. V lost 0 bases and J lost 6; bases outside the gene matches: 14. The V gene's germline CDR1 is SGDLS and CDR2 YYNGEE.

This clone has ten or more counts. The chain couples TRBV24-1 to TRBJ1-2; 12 bases map to TRBD1. The CDR3 spans 15 residues. From germline, CDR1 is KGHDR and CDR2 SFDVKD. V shed 7 bases and J 8 bases; nucleotides not matched to a gene: 10. The chain's CDR3 is CATSDPGQGAIGYTF. The DNA of the CDR3 is TGTGCCACCAGCGACCCGGGACAGGGGGCGATCGGCTACACCTTC.

The V and J genes are TRBV12-3 or TRBV12-4 and TRBJ1-1, with D perhaps TRBD1 (5 bases). There are 13 residues in the CDR3. The germline V and J ends were trimmed by 3 bases and 7 bases, with 12 bases remaining between them. The CDR3: CASSFGGGGEAFF. The DNA for the CDR3 is TGTGCCAGCAGTTTTGGCGGGGGTGGTGAAGCTTTCTTT.

CDR3 sequence reads: CASSRVPGQGTGNQPQHF. CDR3 DNA sequence: TGTGCCAGTAGTCGCGTCCCGGGACAGGGGACGGGCAATCAGCCCCAGCATTTT. The J gene is TRBJ1-5, the V gene TRBV19; the match to TRBD1 covers 10 bases. Germline-derived CDR1 and CDR2 are LNHDA and SQIVND (reference sequence). V shed 5 bases, J shed 2 bases, and the junction held 12 bases outside the gene matches. This CDR3 spans 18 amino acids.

The CDR3 region has the DNA TGCGCCAGCAGCTTTCTAGCGGGGAGCACAGATACGCAGTATTTT. It translates to CASSFLAGSTDTQYF. The rearrangement links TRBV5-1 to TRBJ2-3, with TRBD2 matching 9 bases. The germline CDR1 and CDR2 sequences are SGHRS and YFSETQ. J gave up 0 bases and V 2 bases, and 1 base lay outside the gene matches. This CDR3 has 15 residues.

This chain links TRBV7-9 with TRBJ1-4, with 9 bases aligning to TRBD1. Trimming took 5 bases from V and 14 from J; bases not matched to a gene: 9. The CDR3 extends over 13 amino acids. Germline V gene sequence: CDR1 SEHNR, CDR2 FQNEAQ (reference sequence). The CDR3 nucleotides are TGTGCCAGCAGCCCGACGGGACAGGGTAATCTGTTTTTT. This gives the protein CASSPTGQGNLFF.

This chain links TRBV7-3 with TRBJ2-3; D perhaps matches TRBD2 (5 bases). There are 14 residues in the CDR3. The germline V gene encodes CDR1 SGHTA and CDR2 FQGTGA. V was pared by 0 bases and J by 8 bases, with 12 bases between. CDR3: CASSLTSQSGTQYF. CDR3 DNA sequence: TGTGCCAGCAGCTTAACTAGCCAAAGCGGTACGCAGTATTTT.

This rearrangement joins TRBV9 to TRBJ2-5; D gene ambiguous. Germline V gene lookup returns CDR1 SGDLS and CDR2 YYNGEE. Trimming left V 0 bases short and J 2 bases short, with 5 bases between. The CDR3 is 13 amino acids. The CDR3 is CASSVVPQETQYF. In DNA form, the CDR3 reads TGTGCCAGCAGCGTAGTCCCACAAGAGACCCAGTACTTC.

This chain joins TRBV28 and TRBJ2-5, with a possible D match to TRBD2 (5 bases). CDR3 length: 15 residues. Germline CDR1 reads MDHEN; CDR2 reads SYDVKM. V lost 6 bases and J 5 bases, leaving 19 bases between the germline ends. The DNA for the CDR3 is TGTGCCAGCAGCTTCCTTGGGAGCGGCTCGGAGACCCAGTACTTC. Protein: CASSFLGSGSETQYF.

The CDR3 is CASNGGGNTEAFF. The DNA of the CDR3 is TGTGCCAGCAATGGAGGAGGGAACACTGAAGCTTTCTTT. This chain links TRBV3-1 (or the pseudogene TRBV3-2) with TRBJ1-1; D uncertain. The CDR3 has 13 residues. CDR1 and CDR2 (germline): LGHDT, YNNKEL (reference sequence). V lost 7 bases, J lost 1 base, and 10 bases lay in between.

V gene TRBV4-2 combines with J gene TRBJ1-2, with TRBD1 matching 9 bases. V lost 3 bases to trimming and J lost 5 bases; unmatched junction nucleotides: 7. This CDR3 region has 15 residues. Germline CDR1 reads LGHNA; CDR2 reads YNFKEQ. In DNA form, the CDR3 reads TGTGCCAGCAGCCACCCCGGGGACAGGGAATATGGCTACACCTTC. It translates to CASSHPGDREYGYTF.

This chain joins TRBV7-2 and TRBJ2-2; 8 positions match TRBD2. CDR3 size: 14 residues. V gave up 6 bases and J gave up 1 base; unmatched junction bases: 1. Germline assignment: CDR1 SGHTA and CDR2 FQGNSA. Written as DNA, the CDR3 is TGTGCCAGCAGTCTAGCGGGGAACACCGGGGAGCTGTTTTTT. This encodes CASSLAGNTGELFF.

This sequence joins TRBV6-5 and TRBJ2-3; 10 positions agree with TRBD2. Per germline, CDR1 MNHEY and CDR2 SVGAGI. The CDR3 length is 15 residues. The V and J ends lost 7 bases and 3 bases, in that order; junction bases with no gene match: 7. The chain's CDR3 is CASTLTSGSTDTQYF. For the CDR3, the DNA is TGTGCCAGCACCCTGACTAGCGGGTCAACAGATACGCAGTATTTT.

The rearrangement joins TRBV11-2 to TRBJ2-7, with TRBD1 matching over 8 bases. With 1 base clipped from V and 2 bases from J, the junction kept 7 bases outside the gene matches. The germline V gene encodes CDR1 SGHAT and CDR2 FQNNGV. The length of the CDR3 is 16 residues. The chain's CDR3 is CASSLVAGGPTYEQYF. In DNA, the CDR3 is TGTGCCAGCAGCTTAGTGGCAGGGGGCCCCACCTACGAGCAGTACTTC.

The V and J genes are TRBV2 and TRBJ1-5; tentatively, D is TRBD1 (6 bases). Germline CDR1 and CDR2: SNHLY and FYNNEI. This CDR3 is 15 amino acids long. Trimming pared 6 bases from V and 1 base from J, leaving 13 bases between. In DNA, the CDR3 is TGTGCCAGCAGCGTATACAGGGCCAGCAATCAGCCCCAGCATTTT. Protein sequence: CASSVYRASNQPQHF.

The V gene is TRBV4-1, the J gene TRBJ1-2; D not certain. Per the germline V gene, CDR1 is MGHRA and CDR2 is YSYEKL. Trimming took 1 base from V and 5 from J, leaving 11 bases between them. CDR3 length: 14 residues. CDR3 coding DNA: TGCGCCAGCAGCCAAGGCGAGGAGGTATATGGCTACACCTTC. Translated: CASSQGEEVYGYTF.

J is TRBJ2-2 and V is TRBV7-8, with TRBD1 matching 7 bases. The CDR3 contains 16 residues. V was clipped by 1 base and J by 6 bases; unmatched bases: 8. CDR1 is SGHVS and CDR2 is FQNEAQ in the germline V gene. The CDR3: CASSLGQGVRAGELFF. In DNA, the CDR3 is TGTGCCAGCAGCTTAGGACAGGGCGTTCGTGCCGGGGAGCTGTTTTTT.

The CDR3 sequence is CASSYSGGGEETQYF. The CDR3 region has the DNA TGTGCCAGCAGTTACTCAGGAGGGGGCGAAGAGACCCAGTACTTC. The V gene is TRBV6-5, the J gene TRBJ2-5, with a weak D call TRBD1 (7 bases). The CDR3 sequence is 15 residues long. Germline V gene lookup returns CDR1 MNHEY and CDR2 SVGAGI. The V end was cut by 0 bases, the J end by 3 bases, with 11 bases between.

This chain joins TRBV19 and TRBJ2-1; 10 bases line up with TRBD2. CDR1 and CDR2 (germline): LNHDA, SQIVND (reference sequence). Losses at the gene ends were 2 bases for V and 9 bases for J; bases not matched to a gene: 10. The CDR3 sequence is 16 residues long. The chain's CDR3 is CASSIRSGRASFEQFF. In nucleotides, the CDR3 is TGTGCCAGTAGTATAAGGAGCGGGAGGGCCTCGTTTGAGCAGTTCTTC.

This clone was seen a handful of times. CDR3 in DNA: TGTGCCAGCAGCTTCGGGGTTTACAATGAGCAGTTCTTC. The encoded protein is CASSFGVYNEQFF. The chain is built from TRBV5-8 and TRBJ2-1; maybe TRBD2 (5 bases). This CDR3 spans 13 amino acids. The V end was cut by 2 bases, the J end by 4 bases, with 7 bases between. The germline V gene has CDR1 SGHTS and CDR2 YDEGEE.

This chain uses TRBV9 with TRBJ2-1; D perhaps matches TRBD2 (6 bases). V gave up 0 bases and J gave up 5 bases, with 12 bases separating them. CDR1 and CDR2 (germline): SGDLS, YYNGEE. The CDR3 consists of 15 residues. The CDR3: CASSVGLVTNNEQFF. Written as DNA, the CDR3 is TGTGCCAGCAGCGTAGGACTAGTAACCAACAATGAGCAGTTCTTC.